This entry lists 31 T cell receptor beta chains sequenced from one sample in a study of graft-versus-host responses after intestinal transplantation. Clones were read by immunoSEQ multiplex PCR, and TCRdb kept only the in-frame ones, dropping some. This table holds around 90,000 clones, 94% found once. Their target antigens are unknown. The sample here was unstimulated CD4+ T cells sorted from spleen or lymph node cells, taken before transplant. These receptors were obtained from a human donor who was the organ donor for an intestinal transplant.

This chain joins TRBV2 and TRBJ1-3; no clear D gene. The germline gives CDR1 SNHLY, CDR2 FYNNEI. V lost 8 bases and J 0 bases, leaving 11 bases between the germline ends. CDR3 length: 14 amino acids. This chain's CDR3 is CASLTRSSGNTIYF. CDR3 in DNA: TGTGCCAGCCTAACACGGAGCTCTGGAAACACCATATATTTT.

This clone has a single count. CDR3 amino acids: CASSSQGGSTDTQYF. The CDR3 coding sequence is TGTGCCAGCAGCTCACAGGGGGGTAGCACAGATACGCAGTATTTT. The V call is TRBV5-5, the J call TRBJ2-3; 8 positions agree with TRBD1. The J segment lost 0 bases and the V segment lost 3 bases, leaving 3 bases of the junction unmatched. The CDR3 is 15 residues long. CDR1 and CDR2 (germline): SGHKS, YYEKEE (reference sequence).

The chain uses TRBV4-3 and TRBJ2-7, with TRBD1 matching 7 bases. CDR3 size: 15 residues. Germline V gene sequence: CDR1 LGHNA, CDR2 YSLEER. J was trimmed by 5 bases and V by 0 bases; bases with no gene match: 7. The CDR3 bases are TGCGCCAGCAGCCAAGATTCCCAAAGGGGGCACGAGCAGTACTTC. Translation: CASSQDSQRGHEQYF.

Regarding this clone: Compared with germline, one end of the junction differs, possibly owing to a read error. The gene calls are TRBV5-5 and TRBJ1-2, with D maybe TRBD1 (6 bases). This CDR3 contains 12 residues. From germline, CDR1 is SGHKS and CDR2 YYEKEE (reference sequence). In nucleotides, the CDR3 is TGTGCCAGCAGCCAAGGACAGACGGATTATAACTTC. This encodes CASSQGQTDYNF.

The chain couples TRBV18 to TRBJ2-1, with TRBD2 matching over 8 bases. Trimming took 2 bases from V and 6 from J; bases not matched to a gene: 6. Germline V CDR1 and CDR2: KGHSH, LQKENI. There are 15 residues in the CDR3. The CDR3 here is CASSPAGGQGNEQFF. The CDR3 bases are TGTGCCAGCTCACCAGCGGGGGGCCAGGGCAATGAGCAGTTCTTC. The full variable domain, its missing parts supplied by reference TRBV18 and TRBJ2-1, is NAGVMQNPRHLVRRRGQEARLRCSPMKGHSHVYWYRQLPEEGLKFMVYLQKENIIDESGMPKERFSAEFPKEGPSILRIQQVVRGDSAAYFCASSPAGGQGNEQFFGPGTRLTVL.

The chain employs TRBV28 and TRBJ1-1; tentatively, D is TRBD1 (5 bases). V was cut by 7 bases and J by 1 base, with 7 bases left in between. The CDR3 runs to 12 residues. Germline CDR1 is MDHEN and CDR2 is SYDVKM. CDR3 sequence reads: CASTTANTEAFF. The CDR3 nucleotides are TGTGCCAGCACGACAGCGAACACTGAAGCTTTCTTT.

V usage is TRBV5-4 and J usage is TRBJ2-7, with D tentatively TRBD1 or TRBD2 (5 bases each). Trimming cost V 3 bases and J 7 bases, with 20 bases left between them. The CDR3 loop spans 15 amino acids. Looked up from germline, CDR1 is SGHNT and CDR2 is YYREEE (reference sequence). CDR3 nucleotides: TGTGCCAGCAGCTCACGACTTGGGACGGTTGGTGAGCAGTACTTC. This translates into CASSSRLGTVGEQYF.

The gene calls are TRBV7-9 and TRBJ2-7, with 8 nucleotides matching TRBD2. The CDR3 is 16 residues long. The V gene end was trimmed by 5 bases and the J gene end by 3 bases; junction bases not matched to a gene: 12. The germline gives CDR1 SEHNR, CDR2 FQNEAQ (reference sequence). CDR3 nucleotides: TGTGCCAGCAGCAAAGGGGGATTAGCGGGAAGCTACGAGCAGTACTTC. Translated: CASSKGGLAGSYEQYF.

The genes are TRBV7-3 and TRBJ2-3, with no clear D. The germline V gene encodes CDR1 SGHTA and CDR2 FQGTGA. V lost 1 base and J lost 2, with 13 bases in between. This CDR3 contains 16 residues. The CDR3 is CASSLNGGTNTDTQYF. The CDR3 DNA follows: TGTGCCAGCAGCTTAAACGGCGGCACCAACACAGATACGCAGTATTTT.

J is TRBJ2-3 and V is TRBV6-5; D remains ambiguous. The CDR3 contains 14 residues. From germline, CDR1 is MNHEY and CDR2 SVGAGI. V was trimmed by 5 bases and J by 8 bases, leaving 17 bases between them. In nucleotides, the CDR3 is TGTGCCAGCAGTAACTTACGACTCTCTGGTACGCAGTATTTT. Its protein is CASSNLRLSGTQYF.

V is TRBV19 and J is TRBJ2-2; D call uncertain. Germline CDR1 is LNHDA and CDR2 is SQIVND (reference sequence). The CDR3 is 16 amino acids. With 9 bases removed from V and 4 bases from J, the gap between germline ends came to 21 bases. This CDR3 reads CASTTRGASPTGELFF. Written as DNA, the CDR3 is TGTGCCAGCACTACCAGAGGAGCCTCGCCCACCGGGGAGCTGTTTTTT.

The rearrangement uses TRBV18 and TRBJ2-7; TRBD1 is a possible D gene (5 bases). Per germline, CDR1 KGHSH and CDR2 LQKENI. The length of the CDR3 is 15 residues. V lost 3 bases to trimming and J lost 1 base, with 13 bases between them. CDR3 amino acids: CASSPSPDTSYEQYF. The CDR3 bases are TGTGCCAGCTCACCTTCTCCGGACACTTCCTACGAGCAGTACTTC.

The V call is TRBV5-6, the J call TRBJ1-3, with D possibly being TRBD1 (6 bases). V lost 0 bases and J 2 bases, leaving 12 bases between the germline ends. The CDR3 consists of 16 residues. Germline loops: CDR1 SGHDT, CDR2 YYEEEE. In DNA, the CDR3 is TGTGCCAGCAGCTTGGGCGGACAGACCCCTGGAAACACCATATATTTT. This codes for CASSLGGQTPGNTIYF.

The gene calls are TRBV2 and TRBJ2-5, with 7 bases fitting TRBD2. Germline CDR1 is SNHLY and CDR2 is FYNNEI. The CDR3 spans 13 residues. V gave up 5 bases and J gave up 3 bases; unmatched junction bases: 3. DNA for the CDR3: TGTGCCAGCAGTCGAGGGAGGGAAGAGACCCAGTACTTC. Translation gives CASSRGREETQYF.

V and J are TRBV2 and TRBJ1-3; unclear D gene. This CDR3 is built from 14 residues. Germline values: CDR1 SNHLY, CDR2 FYNNEI. V was pared by 5 bases and J by 1 base, with 9 bases between. Here the CDR3 reads CASSPIVSGNTIYF. The CDR3 DNA reads TGTGCCAGCAGTCCTATAGTGTCTGGAAACACCATATATTTT.

The chain recombines TRBV19 with TRBJ2-2; 9 bases are a match to TRBD1. Per germline, CDR1 LNHDA and CDR2 SQIVND (reference sequence). This CDR3 contains 16 residues. Unmatched junction bases numbered 0, after V lost 1 base and J lost 0 bases. CDR3 protein: CASSIGTGANTGELFF. The CDR3, as DNA: TGTGCCAGTAGTATAGGGACAGGGGCGAACACCGGGGAGCTGTTTTTT.

The V call is TRBV4-1, the J call TRBJ1-6; a weak D match, TRBD1 (5 bases). The CDR3 is 14 residues long. Germline CDR1 MGHRA, CDR2 YSYEKL. The V end lost 1 base, the J end lost 8 bases, and 9 bases lay between the germline ends. The CDR3 DNA follows: TGCGCCAGCAGCCAAGTGTCCAGGGATTCACCCCTCCACTTT. Amino acid sequence: CASSQVSRDSPLHF.

To note about this clone: One end of the junction is discordant with germline, which a read error may explain. This chain links TRBV5-4 with TRBJ1-4, with D possibly TRBD1 on 5 matching bases. The germline V gene has CDR1 SGHNT and CDR2 YYREEE (reference sequence). CDR3 length: 15 residues. The CDR3: CASSLTGAGGEKLFF. The CDR3 nucleotides are TGTGCCAGCAGCTTGACGGGCGCCGGGGGTGAAAAGCTGTTTTTT.

The chain links TRBV5-1 to TRBJ1-2, with D possibly TRBD1 on 5 matching bases. The V gene's germline CDR1 is SGHRS and CDR2 YFSETQ. V lost 0 bases to trimming and J lost 4 bases, with 7 bases between them. The CDR3 covers 13 residues. The DNA of the CDR3 is TGCGCCAGCAGCTTGGACAGGAGCTATGGCTACACCTTC. Protein product: CASSLDRSYGYTF.

This chain connects TRBV15 to TRBJ1-1; D is ambiguous. Trimming left V 3 bases short and J 1 base short, with 21 bases between. Germline V lookup: CDR1 LNHNV, CDR2 YYDKDF (reference sequence). The CDR3 extends over 18 amino acids. CDR3 region: CATSSERLSILRNTEAFF. For the CDR3, the DNA is TGTGCCACCAGCAGTGAGCGACTGAGTATACTACGGAACACTGAAGCTTTCTTT. Looking up the rest from reference TRBV15 and TRBJ1-1 gives the full variable domain: DAMVIQNPRYQVTQFGKPVTLSCSQTLNHNVMYWYQQKSSQAPKLLFHYYDKDFNNEADTPDNFQSRRPNTSFCFLDIRSPGLGDTAMYLCATSSERLSILRNTEAFFGQGTRLTVV.

The chain is built from TRBV13 and TRBJ2-5; D is ambiguous. This CDR3 is built from 13 residues. The V gene lost 3 bases and the J gene lost 5 bases, with 10 bases spanning the gap. Germline loops: CDR1 PRHDT, CDR2 FYEKMQ (reference sequence). The CDR3 loop is CASSFGVMETQYF. The CDR3 DNA reads TGTGCCAGCAGCTTTGGGGTTATGGAGACCCAGTACTTC.

V gene TRBV7-9 combines with J gene TRBJ1-6; no reliable D call. Germline CDR1 and CDR2: SEHNR and FQNEAQ (reference sequence). The CDR3 loop spans 15 amino acids. V lost 4 bases to trimming and J lost 6 bases, with 13 bases between them. The CDR3 DNA is TGTGCCAGCAGCTACGACCTCCGTATTAATTCACCCCTCCACTTT. It specifies CASSYDLRINSPLHF.

The J gene is TRBJ2-3, the V gene TRBV4-1, with 8 nucleotides matching TRBD1. Germline values: CDR1 MGHRA, CDR2 YSYEKL. Unmatched junction bases numbered 10, after V lost 2 bases and J lost 3 bases. The CDR3 totals 17 residues. The CDR3 is CASSQSVRTGITDTQYF. In DNA form, the CDR3 reads TGCGCCAGCAGCCAATCGGTCCGGACAGGGATAACAGATACGCAGTATTTT.

The rearrangement links TRBV5-1 to TRBJ1-1, with TRBD1 matching 7 bases. Germline V lookup: CDR1 SGHRS, CDR2 YFSETQ. J gave up 10 bases and V 2 bases, and 8 bases lay outside the gene matches. The CDR3 runs 13 residues. In DNA form, the CDR3 reads TGCGCCAGCAGCTTTACAGGGGTCGAGGCAGCTTTCTTT. Protein: CASSFTGVEAAFF.

This chain links TRBV18 with TRBJ1-1; 8 nucleotides line up with TRBD1. V lost 2 bases to trimming and J lost 11 bases; unmatched junction nucleotides: 4. CDR3 length: 12 amino acids. Germline values: CDR1 KGHSH, CDR2 LQKENI. The CDR3 spells CASSPAQGAAFF. Written as DNA, the CDR3 is TGTGCCAGCTCACCAGCCCAGGGGGCGGCTTTCTTT.

The chain carries TRBV28 and TRBJ1-1; D is uncertain. CDR3 length: 10 amino acids. Germline assignment: CDR1 MDHEN and CDR2 SYDVKM. V was cut by 7 bases and J by 11 bases, with 11 bases left in between. CDR3 in amino acids: CASTADRAFF. CDR3 nucleotides: TGTGCCAGCACCGCTGACCGGGCTTTCTTT.

V gene TRBV6-1 combines with J gene TRBJ2-7; D might be TRBD2 (5 bases). This CDR3 contains 12 residues. Per the germline V gene, CDR1 is MNHNS and CDR2 is SASEGT. CDR3 loop: CASSDEWASSPV. The DNA for the CDR3 is TGTGCCAGCAGTGATGAGTGGGCTAGCAGTCCAGTC.

As regards this clone: The sample has other DNA sequences that encode this CDR3 too. The chain is built from TRBV7-3 and TRBJ1-1; a weak D match, TRBD1 (5 bases). Germline loops: CDR1 SGHTA, CDR2 FQGTGA. The length of the CDR3 is 16 residues. The V end lost 5 bases, the J end lost 2 bases, and 18 bases lay between the germline ends. The CDR3 sequence: CASSLRRGDLNTEAFF. CDR3 sequence (DNA): TGTGCCAGCAGCCTCCGTAGGGGAGATTTAAACACTGAAGCTTTCTTT. Drawing the rest from reference TRBV7-3 and TRBJ1-1, the complete variable domain is GAGVSQTPSNKVTEKGKYVELRCDPISGHTALYWYRQSLGQGPEFLIYFQGTGAADDSGLPNDRFFAVRPEGSVSTLKIQRTERGDSAVYLCASSLRRGDLNTEAFFGQGTRLTVV.

As to this clone: One junction end disagrees with the germline gene, perhaps due to a read error. This rearrangement joins TRBV7-7 to TRBJ2-1, with 9 bases matching TRBD2. This CDR3 is 15 amino acids long. Germline V gene lookup returns CDR1 SSHAT and CDR2 FNYEAQ (reference sequence). CDR3 amino acids: CASSPAGGVHNEQFF. In nucleotides, the CDR3 is TGTGCTAGCAGCCCGGCGGGGGGGGTACACAATGAGCAGTTCTTC.

The chain is built from TRBV27 and TRBJ1-5; unclear D gene. Germline V CDR1 and CDR2: MNHEY, SMNVEV (reference sequence). The CDR3 has 15 amino acids. The V end lost 6 bases, the J end lost 5 bases, and 17 bases lay between the germline ends. Written as DNA, the CDR3 is TGTGCCAGCAGCCTAAACGGAGATCGTTATCAGCCCCAGCATTTT. It translates to CASSLNGDRYQPQHF.

This rearrangement joins TRBV10-3 to TRBJ2-5; D gene unclear. Germline CDR1 ENHRY, CDR2 SYGVKD. V was cut by 7 bases and J by 1 base, with 13 bases left in between. This CDR3 is 14 amino acids long. CDR3 DNA: TGTGCCATCAAAACGGGCAGCTTCCAAGAGACCCAGTACTTC. This codes for CAIKTGSFQETQYF.